This T cell receptor beta chain was recorded in a study of human T cells and chemical hapten exposure. In TCRdb, the RACE reads were re-called with MiXCR into one record per CDR3 protein. The sample holds tens of thousands of distinct CDR3 sequences, 10% to 13% seen once. Notes on the study in general: With alopecia, donors may have immune responses unlike healthy people's. TCRs whose frequency exceeded 1 in 1000 remained the same following DPC sensitization.

V lost 5 bases and J 2 bases, leaving 13 bases between the germline ends. The CDR3 sequence is 15 residues long. CDR1 is SGHTA and CDR2 is FQGNSA in the germline V gene. Time point noted: patch test 2, 6 weeks after DPC sensitization. Treatment: therapeutic diphenylcyclopropenone sensitization with weekly scalp DPC. This clonotype was recorded at least ten times. As yet, its antigen is unknown. The TCR sequence derives from a woman in her thirties with alopecia areata. Some clones in this sample may be carry-over from other donors' samples. The chain couples TRBV7-2 to TRBJ2-4; D is possibly TRBD1 (5 bases). Sequences were derived from whole blood, sampled in connection with sensitization to the hapten diphenylcyclopropenone (DPC). The CDR3 loop is CASSPRQSTKNIQYF. The CDR3 coding sequence is TGTGCCAGCAGCCCTAGACAGAGCACCAAAAACATTCAGTACTTC. The full variable domain, rest sourced from reference TRBV7-2 and TRBJ2-4, is GAGVSQSPSNKVTEKGKDVELRCDPISGHTALYWYRQSLGQGLEFLIYFQGNSAPDKSGLPSDRFSAERTGGSVSTLTIQRTQQEDSAVYLCASSPRQSTKNIQYFGAGTRLSVL.